One and the same sample provided the 2 T cell receptor beta chains below, sequenced in a study of metastatic and nonmetastatic thyroid tumors. TCRdb ran MiXCR on the PCR reads. Of about 90,000 clones detected, around 7.8% appear once; the ten largest clones hold 8.8%. Each patient came to thyroid surgery without any prior treatment (of any kind). The sample was blood. The origin of the receptors is a female donor with papillary thyroid cancer or a benign thyroid nodule (not recorded which). Some clones in this sample may be carry-over from other donors' samples.

This clone has at least ten counts. CDR3 sequence: CATSENPGSDISGLPYEQYF. CDR3 nucleotide sequence: TGTGCCACCAGTGAAAACCCCGGGTCTGACATTTCTGGCTTACCCTACGAGCAGTACTTC. This chain links TRBV24-1 with TRBJ2-7, with no clear D. The V end lost 4 bases, the J end lost 2 bases, and 29 bases lay between the germline ends. The CDR3 covers 20 residues. Germline CDR1 is KGHDR and CDR2 is SFDVKD.

Concerning this clone itself: This may arise from a read error, as a much more abundant clone is one base away. The same CDR3 arises from other DNA sequences in this sample as well. This chain joins TRBV5-1 and TRBJ2-1; TRBD1 agrees at 7 bases. CDR1 is SGHRS and CDR2 is YFSETQ in the germline V gene. The CDR3 has 17 amino acids. Trimming removed 4 bases from V and 0 bases from J; junction bases left unmatched: 10. CDR3 loop: CASSPPGAGGSYNEQFF. The CDR3 bases are TGCGCCAGCAGCCCCCCTGGTGCAGGGGGCTCCTACAATGAGCAGTTCTTC.